Presented here are 5 T cell receptor beta chains from one specimen sequenced in a study of siplizumab effects on memory and regulatory T cells. Some clones are missing from TCRdb's copy, which holds only in-frame ones; the method was immunoSEQ multiplex PCR. Of 110,000 or so clones in the sample, 80% to 95% are singletons; the top ten hold about 0.16%. Source material: non-Treg CD4+ T cells sorted from blood. Source of these receptors: a human donor in good health.

The chain links TRBV5-1 to TRBJ2-7, with D maybe TRBD1 (6 bases). The CDR3 sequence is 14 residues long. The germline CDR1 and CDR2 sequences are SGHRS and YFSETQ. Trimming took off 0 bases at V and 3 bases at J, with 10 bases between the two ends. In DNA, the CDR3 is TGCGCCAGCAGCTTGGTGGCAGGGGACTACGAGCAGTACTTC. This translates into CASSLVAGDYEQYF.

The V gene is TRBV11-2, the J gene TRBJ1-2; D call uncertain. The CDR3 spans 15 residues. The V gene lost 5 bases and the J gene lost 1 base, with 14 bases spanning the gap. Germline V CDR1 and CDR2: SGHAT, FQNNGV. The CDR3 bases are TGTGCCAGCAGCGTAAAGCAGACTGTTAACTATGGCTACACCTTC. Protein sequence: CASSVKQTVNYGYTF.

This clone was counted a few times. The chain recombines TRBV30 with TRBJ1-1; tentative D call: TRBD1 (6 bases). This CDR3 contains 15 residues. V lost 3 bases and J lost 0, with 14 bases in between. Germline values: CDR1 GTSNPN, CDR2 SVGIG (reference sequence). The CDR3 region is CAWRPRGGMNTEAFF. CDR3 nucleotide sequence: TGTGCCTGGAGACCCCGAGGGGGGATGAACACTGAAGCTTTCTTT.

The genes are TRBV2 and TRBJ1-4, with a tentative D call TRBD1 (5 bases). The CDR3 consists of 14 residues. Germline values: CDR1 SNHLY, CDR2 FYNNEI. Between the trimmed V and J ends, which lost 8 bases and 4 bases, there was a span of 14 bases. The DNA for the CDR3 is TGTGCCAGCGACGAGGGACCGATTAATGAAAAACTGTTTTTT. Protein sequence: CASDEGPINEKLFF.

In the case of this clone: Other DNA sequences in the sample encode the same CDR3. This CDR3 is CASSSTGYEQYF. The CDR3 bases are TGTGCCAGCAGTTCGACAGGCTACGAGCAGTACTTC. V usage is TRBV28 and J usage is TRBJ2-7, with D possibly matching TRBD1 (6 bases). With 4 bases removed from V and 3 bases from J, the gap between germline ends came to 7 bases. The length of the CDR3 is 12 residues. The germline CDR1 and CDR2 sequences are MDHEN and SYDVKM.